A single sample gave rise to the 7 T cell receptor beta chains below, sequenced in a study of T cell changes during pregnancy in multiple sclerosis. Profiling relied on immunoSEQ multiplex PCR, and the TCRdb table lists in-frame clones only, not all of them. The top ten hold approximately 8.6% of the sample, which has more than 30,000 clones, 85% to 95% seen once. The starting material was CD8+ T cells from peripheral blood mononuclear cells, obtained in the third trimester of pregnancy. Receptors were obtained from a female donor with multiple sclerosis, enrolled in a pregnancy study.

The rearrangement joins TRBV29-1 to TRBJ1-4; no definite D call. Germline-derived CDR1 and CDR2 are SQVTM and ANQGSEA. The ends were cut back, 3 bases at V and 7 bases at J, with 12 bases in the middle. The CDR3 is 13 residues long. This CDR3 reads CSVELDLSEKLFF. The DNA for the CDR3 is TGCAGCGTTGAGTTGGACTTAAGTGAAAAACTGTTTTTT.

About this clone itself: The sample has other DNA sequences that encode this CDR3 too. V and J are TRBV5-1 and TRBJ2-5; 9 bases match TRBD1. Looked up from germline, CDR1 is SGHRS and CDR2 is YFSETQ. The CDR3 loop spans 16 amino acids. Trimming removed 4 bases from V and 0 bases from J; junction bases left unmatched: 7. The CDR3 is CASSTLDRGDQETQYF. CDR3 sequence (DNA): TGCGCCAGCAGCACCCTCGACAGGGGGGACCAAGAGACCCAGTACTTC.

The rearrangement uses TRBV29-1 and TRBJ1-2, with 7 bases matching TRBD1. The CDR3 is made up of 13 amino acids. With 3 bases clipped from V and 5 bases from J, the junction kept 6 bases outside the gene matches. Per the germline V gene, CDR1 is SQVTM and CDR2 is ANQGSEA. The CDR3 DNA reads TGCAGCGTTGAGACAGGGTCGAGTTATGGCTACACCTTC. Translation gives CSVETGSSYGYTF.

The genes are TRBV7-9 and TRBJ1-1; D unclear. V gave up 5 bases and J gave up 4 bases, with 8 bases separating them. The germline gives CDR1 SEHNR, CDR2 FQNEAQ (reference sequence). This CDR3 is built from 12 residues. This CDR3 reads CASSPLVTEAFF. CDR3 sequence (DNA): TGTGCCAGCAGCCCACTTGTCACTGAAGCTTTCTTT.

The rearrangement uses TRBV13 and TRBJ1-2, with TRBD1 as a possible D gene (6 bases). Germline V gives CDR1 PRHDT, CDR2 FYEKMQ (reference sequence). Trimming shortened V by 1 base and J by 6 bases, and 12 bases separated the two germline ends. The CDR3 is 14 amino acids. The CDR3 spells CASSLDGGRNGYTF. Here the CDR3 DNA reads TGTGCCAGCAGCTTAGACGGGGGGCGGAATGGCTACACCTTC.

The gene calls are TRBV5-6 and TRBJ1-2; 7 bases align to TRBD1. Germline CDR1 SGHDT, CDR2 YYEEEE. Trimming at V came to 2 bases and at J to 0 bases, leaving 1 base not matched to a gene. CDR3 length: 14 amino acids. CDR3 in DNA: TGTGCCAGCAGCTTCGGGACAGCTAACTATGGCTACACCTTC. This translates into CASSFGTANYGYTF.

This chain joins TRBV6-1 and TRBJ1-4; maybe TRBD1 (6 bases). V shed 0 bases and J shed 5 bases, with 13 bases lying between them. CDR3 length: 16 residues. Germline-derived CDR1 and CDR2 are MNHNS and SASEGT. In DNA, the CDR3 is TGTGCCAGCAGTGAAGCCTGGACAGCCCCAAATGAAAAACTGTTTTTT. This encodes CASSEAWTAPNEKLFF.